This T cell receptor beta chain came from a study of blood T cell repertoires in COVID-19. In germline, CDR1 is SGDLS, CDR2 YYNGEE. Trimming removed 2 bases from V and 5 bases from J; junction bases left unmatched: 5. CDR3 length equals 15 residues. Using immunoSEQ multiplex PCR, the repertoire was profiled, and TCRdb retains in-frame clones only, with some absent. The table includes more than 350,000 clones, about 90% detected once. This TCR was recovered from a woman aged 25 to 39 with COVID-19, enrolled during active disease. The chain uses TRBV9 and TRBJ2-3; 10 bases match TRBD2. The sequenced sample consisted of peripheral blood. The CDR3 coding sequence is TGTGCCAGCAGCGTTAGCGGGAGGTGGGAAGATACGCAGTATTTT. Encoded protein: CASSVSGRWEDTQYF.